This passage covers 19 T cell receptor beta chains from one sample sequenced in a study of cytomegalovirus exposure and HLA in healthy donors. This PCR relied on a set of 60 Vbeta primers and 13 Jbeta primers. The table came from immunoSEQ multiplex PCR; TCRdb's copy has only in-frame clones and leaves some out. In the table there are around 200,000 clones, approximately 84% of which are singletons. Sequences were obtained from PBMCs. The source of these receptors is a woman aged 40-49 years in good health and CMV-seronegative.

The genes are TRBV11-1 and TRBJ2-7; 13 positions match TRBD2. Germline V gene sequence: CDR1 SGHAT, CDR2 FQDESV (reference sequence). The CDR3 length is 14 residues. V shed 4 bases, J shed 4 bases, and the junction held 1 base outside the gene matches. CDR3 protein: CASSSTSGGYEQYF. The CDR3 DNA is TGTGCCAGCAGCTCGACTAGCGGGGGGTACGAGCAGTACTTC.

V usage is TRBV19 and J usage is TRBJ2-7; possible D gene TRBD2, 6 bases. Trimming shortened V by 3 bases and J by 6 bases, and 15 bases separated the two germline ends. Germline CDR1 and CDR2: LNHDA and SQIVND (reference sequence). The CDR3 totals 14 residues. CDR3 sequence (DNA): TGTGCCAGTAGTATCTCTAGCGCCGCGGGCGAGCAGTACTTC. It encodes CASSISSAAGEQYF.

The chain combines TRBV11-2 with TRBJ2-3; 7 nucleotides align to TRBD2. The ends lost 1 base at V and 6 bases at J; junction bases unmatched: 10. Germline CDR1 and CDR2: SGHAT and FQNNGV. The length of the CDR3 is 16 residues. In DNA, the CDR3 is TGTGCCAGCAGCTTAGTTGTAAGCTCGCGGGGGGATACGCAGTATTTT. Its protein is CASSLVVSSRGDTQYF.

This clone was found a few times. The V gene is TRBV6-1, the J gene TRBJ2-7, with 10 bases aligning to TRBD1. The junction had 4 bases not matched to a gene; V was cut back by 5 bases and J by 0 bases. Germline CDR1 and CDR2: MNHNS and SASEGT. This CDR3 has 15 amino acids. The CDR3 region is CASSSRDRGSYEQYF. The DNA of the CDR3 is TGTGCCAGCAGTAGCCGGGACAGGGGCTCCTACGAGCAGTACTTC.

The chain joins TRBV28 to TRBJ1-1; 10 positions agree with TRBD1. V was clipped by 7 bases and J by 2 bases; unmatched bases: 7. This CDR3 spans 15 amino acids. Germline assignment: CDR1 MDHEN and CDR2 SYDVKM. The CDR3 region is CASNLPTGGNTEAFF. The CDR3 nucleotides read TGTGCCAGCAACCTACCGACAGGGGGCAACACTGAAGCTTTCTTT.

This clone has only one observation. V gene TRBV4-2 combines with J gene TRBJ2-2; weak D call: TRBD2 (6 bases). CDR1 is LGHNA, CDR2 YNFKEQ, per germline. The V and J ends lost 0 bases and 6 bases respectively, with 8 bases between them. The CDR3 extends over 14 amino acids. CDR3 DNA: TGTGCCAGCAGCCAAGACGGGGGAGCCGGGGAGCTGTTTTTT. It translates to CASSQDGGAGELFF.

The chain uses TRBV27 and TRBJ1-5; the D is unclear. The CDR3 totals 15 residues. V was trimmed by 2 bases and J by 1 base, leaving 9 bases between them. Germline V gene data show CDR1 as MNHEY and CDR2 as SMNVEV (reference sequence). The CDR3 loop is CASSLRRESNQPQHF. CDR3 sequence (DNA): TGTGCCAGCAGTTTACGGCGGGAGAGCAATCAGCCCCAGCATTTT.

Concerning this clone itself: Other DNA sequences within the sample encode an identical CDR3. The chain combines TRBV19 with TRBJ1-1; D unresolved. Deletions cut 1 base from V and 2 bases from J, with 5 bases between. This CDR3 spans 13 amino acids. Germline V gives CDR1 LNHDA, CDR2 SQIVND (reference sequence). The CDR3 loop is CASSIGANTEAFF. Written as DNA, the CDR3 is TGTGCCAGTAGTATAGGAGCCAACACTGAAGCTTTCTTT.

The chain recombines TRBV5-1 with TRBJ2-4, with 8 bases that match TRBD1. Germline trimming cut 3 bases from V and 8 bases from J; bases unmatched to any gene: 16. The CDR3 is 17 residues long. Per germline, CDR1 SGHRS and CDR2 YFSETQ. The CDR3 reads CASSSGTGPRIGDIQYF. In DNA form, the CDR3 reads TGCGCCAGCAGCTCAGGGACAGGTCCGAGGATTGGCGACATTCAGTACTTC.

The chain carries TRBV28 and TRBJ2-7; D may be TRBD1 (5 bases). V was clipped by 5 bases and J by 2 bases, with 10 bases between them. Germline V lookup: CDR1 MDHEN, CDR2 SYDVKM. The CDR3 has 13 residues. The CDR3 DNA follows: TGTGCCAGCAGTACAGGCTTTCCCTACGAGCAGTACTTC. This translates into CASSTGFPYEQYF.

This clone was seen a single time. This CDR3 is CAGAFRAPRTDTQYF. Written as DNA, the CDR3 is TGTGCCGGAGCATTCAGGGCCCCGCGAACAGATACGCAGTATTTT. The chain links TRBV30 to TRBJ2-3; possible D gene TRBD1, 5 bases. Germline CDR1 reads GTSNPN; CDR2 reads SVGIG (reference sequence). Trimming stripped 8 bases from V and 3 bases from J, with 21 bases between. The CDR3 covers 15 residues.

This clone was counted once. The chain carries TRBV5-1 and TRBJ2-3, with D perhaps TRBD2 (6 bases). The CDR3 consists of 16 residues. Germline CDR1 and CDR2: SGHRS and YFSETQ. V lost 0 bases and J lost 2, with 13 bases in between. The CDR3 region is CASSLVSGETTDTQYF. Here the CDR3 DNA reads TGCGCCAGCAGCTTGGTTTCGGGGGAGACCACAGATACGCAGTATTTT.

This CDR3 reads CASSIAGFSNQPQHF. In DNA form, the CDR3 reads TGTGCCAGTAGTATCGCGGGGTTTAGCAATCAGCCCCAGCATTTT. The chain recombines TRBV19 with TRBJ1-5; D gene ambiguous. The CDR3 contains 15 residues. V shed 3 bases and J shed 0 bases, with 9 bases lying between them. Per germline, CDR1 LNHDA and CDR2 SQIVND (reference sequence).

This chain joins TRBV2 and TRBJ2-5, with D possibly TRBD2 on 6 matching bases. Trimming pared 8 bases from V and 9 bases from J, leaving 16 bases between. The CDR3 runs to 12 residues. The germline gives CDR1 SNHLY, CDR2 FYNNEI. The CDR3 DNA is TGTGCCAGCCAAAGGGAGGTCCCTCCCCAGTACTTC. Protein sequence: CASQREVPPQYF. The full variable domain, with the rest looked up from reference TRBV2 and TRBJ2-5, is EPEVTQTPSHQVTQMGQEVILRCVPISNHLYFYWYRQILGQKVEFLVSFYNNEISEKSEIFDDQFSVERPDGSNFTLKIRSTKLEDSAMYFCASQREVPPQYFGPGTRLLVL.

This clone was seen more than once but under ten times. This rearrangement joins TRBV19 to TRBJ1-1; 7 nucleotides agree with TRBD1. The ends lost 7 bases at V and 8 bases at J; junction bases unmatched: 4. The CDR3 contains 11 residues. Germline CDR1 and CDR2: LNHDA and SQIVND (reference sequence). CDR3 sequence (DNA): TGTGCCAGTACCGCGGGACAGGAAGCTTTCTTT. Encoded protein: CASTAGQEAFF.

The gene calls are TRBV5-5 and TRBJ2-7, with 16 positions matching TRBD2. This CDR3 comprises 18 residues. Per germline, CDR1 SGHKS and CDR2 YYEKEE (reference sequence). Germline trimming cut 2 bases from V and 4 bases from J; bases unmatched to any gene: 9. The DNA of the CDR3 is TGTGCCAGCAGCTTTAAACCGGGACTAGCGGGGGGGAGGTACGAGCAGTACTTC. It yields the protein CASSFKPGLAGGRYEQYF.

The DNA for the CDR3 is TGCGCCAGCAGCCAGACAGGGGAGGATGGCTACACCTTC. It is translated as CASSQTGEDGYTF. This chain uses TRBV5-1 with TRBJ1-2, with 8 bases fitting TRBD1. This CDR3 has 13 residues. V lost 4 bases and J lost 6; bases outside the gene matches: 5. CDR1 is SGHRS and CDR2 is YFSETQ in the germline V gene.

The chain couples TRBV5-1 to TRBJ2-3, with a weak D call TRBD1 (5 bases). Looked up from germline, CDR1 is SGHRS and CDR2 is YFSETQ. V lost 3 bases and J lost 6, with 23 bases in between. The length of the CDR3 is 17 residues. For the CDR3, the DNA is TGCGCCAGCAGCTCGGAGCCGGGTGGGGCCCATACGGATACGCAGTATTTT. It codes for CASSSEPGGAHTDTQYF.

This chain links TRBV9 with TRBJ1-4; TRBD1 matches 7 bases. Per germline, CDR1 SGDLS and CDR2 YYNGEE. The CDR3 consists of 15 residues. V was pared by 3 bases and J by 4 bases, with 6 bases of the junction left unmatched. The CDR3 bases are TGTGCCAGCAGCGAACGGACAGGCAATAATGAAAAACTGTTTTTT. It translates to CASSERTGNNEKLFF.